The sequence of this TCR beta chain was determined in a study of cytomegalovirus exposure and HLA in healthy donors. 60 Vbeta and 13 Jbeta primers were used in PCR. The assay was immunoSEQ multiplex PCR, and TCRdb's table has in-frame clones only and misses some. The sample holds about 150,000 clones, around 80% seen once. With 2 bases clipped from V and 4 bases from J, the junction kept 8 bases outside the gene matches. From germline, CDR1 is KGHSH and CDR2 LQKENI. The CDR3 has 16 residues. Points from the study as a whole: The study put 150 to 200 TCR beta chains on its list as cytomegalovirus-associated. Analysis was carried out at a later point, and it linked a missense DCLRE1C variant to TCR beta V- and J-gene trimming. In a later analysis, common viral pathogens appeared linked to several of the most significant clusters.

This clone was detected only a few times. As yet, its antigen is unknown. The receptor was derived from a woman in her forties or fifties in good health and CMV-seropositive. Specimen: PBMCs. This chain connects TRBV18 to TRBJ2-5, with 9 bases identical to TRBD1. CDR3 in DNA: TGTGCCAGCTCACCATTGGGGACAGGGCCTCGAGAGACCCAGTACTTC. Amino acid sequence: CASSPLGTGPRETQYF.